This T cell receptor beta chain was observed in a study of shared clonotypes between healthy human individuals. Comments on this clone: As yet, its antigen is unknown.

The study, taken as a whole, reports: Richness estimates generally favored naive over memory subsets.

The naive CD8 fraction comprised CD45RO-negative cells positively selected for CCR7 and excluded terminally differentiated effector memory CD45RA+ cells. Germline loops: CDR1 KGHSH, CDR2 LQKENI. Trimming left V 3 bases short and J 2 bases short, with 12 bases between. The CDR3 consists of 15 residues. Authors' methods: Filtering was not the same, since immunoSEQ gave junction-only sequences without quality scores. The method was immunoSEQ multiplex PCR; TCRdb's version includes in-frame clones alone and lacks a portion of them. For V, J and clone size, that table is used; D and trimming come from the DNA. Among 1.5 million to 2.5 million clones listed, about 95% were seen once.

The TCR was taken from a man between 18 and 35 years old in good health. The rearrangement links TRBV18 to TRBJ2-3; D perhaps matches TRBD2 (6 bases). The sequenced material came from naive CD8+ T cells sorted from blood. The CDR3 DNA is TGTGCCAGCTCACCCGCTAGCGACCTCACAGATACGCAGTATTTT. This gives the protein CASSPASDLTDTQYF.